This TCR beta chain appears in the sequencing data of a study of T cell changes during pregnancy in multiple sclerosis. Germline CDR1 is MDHEN and CDR2 is SYDVKM. V was clipped by 6 bases and J by 5 bases, with 13 bases between them. CDR3 length: 14 amino acids. Repertoires were generated with immunoSEQ multiplex PCR, while TCRdb's copy carries only in-frame clones and drops some. This sample has around 85,000 clones, with roughly nine tenths found just once. V gene TRBV28 combines with J gene TRBJ1-4; a weak D match, TRBD1 (6 bases). Material: PBMCs, obtained in the first trimester of pregnancy. This clonotype originated in a female donor in good health, serving as a control in a pregnancy study. Some clones in this sample may be carry-over from other donors' samples. In DNA form, the CDR3 reads TGTGCCAGCAGACAGGGAACGGCGAATGAAAAACTGTTTTTT. As protein: CASRQGTANEKLFF. Looking up the rest from reference TRBV28 and TRBJ1-4 gives the full variable domain: DVKVTQSSRYLVKRTGEKVFLECVQDMDHENMFWYRQDPGLGLRLIYFSYDVKMKEKGDIPEGYSVSREKKERFSLILESASTNQTSMYLCASRQGTANEKLFFGSGTQLSVL.